What follows describes a single TCR beta chain. The clone's antigen remains unknown. The input lacks base qualities; no much larger clone sits a single base away. RNA was extracted with the RNeasy kit and 0.5 to 1 ug was reverse transcribed using random hexamers. TCR beta CDR3 regions were amplified with the immunoSEQ multiplex PCR assay covering 54 Vbeta and 13 Jbeta segments. Bias from PCR amplification was corrected by using a synthetic template baseline for primer optimization and for computational correction. The authors' pipeline ran thus. Reads were annotated to V, D and J genes according to IMGT and were analyzed with immunoSEQ Analyzer, with only productive sequences retained. To calculate clonality, Shannon entropy was normalized by log2 of the number of productive unique sequences and then subtracted from one. For each patient and control, public and private clones were evaluated among the 100 most prevalent clones. Clones were defined as Susac-specific if absent from the healthy and MS cohorts, from under 1,200 published viral clones and from other ImmuneACCESS disease sequences. The public reads were reanalyzed by TCRdb: fastp trimming at Q25, MiXCR alignment, in-frame beta chains only. Each entry is one CDR3 protein sequence, shown with its most common DNA and genes. The V and J calls follow TCRdb's processing rather than the paper's. The sample table holds some 100,000 distinct CDR3 sequences, of which just under 95% were seen once. The ten largest clonotypes hold roughly 0.088% of the sample.

This specimen comes from a study of CD8 T cells in Susac syndrome (dated by TCRdb to the late 2010s). About the full investigation: Whether CD8+ T cell activation and differentiation in Susac syndrome was antigen driven was tested using repertoire sequencing. General conclusions and limits of the study: The TCR sequencing and HLA analysis was acknowledged to have included a relatively small number of individuals.

CDR1 and CDR2 are drawn from the germline V gene (reference sequence): LGHDT, YNNKEL. The CDR3 spans 16 residues, from the cysteine through the phenylalanine. The DNA shown is the 48-base CDR3, in frame from base 1. V is pruned by 1 base and J by 4 bases, leaving 5 bases of the junction without a gene match. Peripheral blood CD8+ and CD4+ T cells from healthy donors, Susac syndrome patients and multiple sclerosis patients were profiled by high-throughput TCR beta sequencing. Treatment-naive patients with stable or active relapsing-remitting disease fulfilling revised McDonald criteria were used as multiple sclerosis controls. Bulk CD8+ and CD4+ T cells were purified by magnetic negative isolation, whereas CD8+ TEMRA cells were enriched by FACS. Blood was drawn into EDTA tubes, processed within 24 hours, and PBMCs were isolated by density gradient centrifugation. PBMCs intended for TCR sequencing were frozen in liquid nitrogen and were later thawed in a 37 degrees C water bath. The sorted or isolated CD4+, CD8+ and CD8+ TEMRA cells reached a purity of at least 90%.

The sample was CD4+ T cells from PBMCs. The clonotype comes from a human donor with multiple sclerosis. The V and J genes are TRBV3-1 and TRBJ2-1; 9 nucleotides in the junction match TRBD2. This receptor carries the CDR3 CASSQVPSGAYNEQFF. The DNA sequence follows: TGTGCCAGCAGCCAAGTTCCTAGCGGGGCGTACAATGAGCAGTTCTTC.